Reported below is one T cell receptor (beta chain). Its antigen is currently unknown. V was pared by 7 bases and J by 6 bases, with 10 bases of the junction left unmatched. This CDR3 contains 14 residues. Germline V CDR1 and CDR2: SNHLY, FYNNEI. This entry comes from a study of T cell responses to AZD1222 COVID-19 vaccine. The study, taken as a whole, reports: At baseline, seropositivity was found in only a handful of AZD1222 recipients.

Generated by immunoSEQ multiplex PCR, the TCRdb table keeps only in-frame clones and is missing some. The sample consists of some 120,000 clones, 85% to 90% of them appearing once. The input for sequencing was peripheral blood, taken on day 0 of AZD1222 vaccination. This rearrangement joins TRBV2 to TRBJ2-5; 8 nucleotides align to TRBD2. This TCR was recovered from an adult in good health. The CDR3 sequence: CASIERETGKTQYF. The CDR3 DNA reads TGTGCCAGCATTGAGCGGGAGACGGGCAAGACCCAGTACTTC.